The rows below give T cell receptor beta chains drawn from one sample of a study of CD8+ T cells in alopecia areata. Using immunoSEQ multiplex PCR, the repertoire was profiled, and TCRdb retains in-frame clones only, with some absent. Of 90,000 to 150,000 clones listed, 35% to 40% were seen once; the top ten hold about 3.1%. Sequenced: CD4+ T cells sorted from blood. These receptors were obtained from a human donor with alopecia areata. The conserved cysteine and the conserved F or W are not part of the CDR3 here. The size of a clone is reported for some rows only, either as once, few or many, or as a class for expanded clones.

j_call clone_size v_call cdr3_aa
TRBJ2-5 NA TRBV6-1 ASRGEGFQTQY
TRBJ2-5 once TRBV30 AWSSGLAGGQETQY
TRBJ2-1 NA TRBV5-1 ASSDKGGYGEF
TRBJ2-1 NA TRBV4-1 ASSRIAGGLSEQF
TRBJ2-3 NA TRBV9 ASSAQGSRTDTQY
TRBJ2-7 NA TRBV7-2 ASSPPPSSEQY
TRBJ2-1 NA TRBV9 ASSVEASSEQF
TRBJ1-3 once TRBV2 ASSLQGLYGNTIY
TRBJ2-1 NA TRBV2 ASSESRTGNEQF
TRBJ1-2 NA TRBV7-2 ASRAVVGYT
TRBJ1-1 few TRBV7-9 ASSLARGANTEAF
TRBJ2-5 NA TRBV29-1 SANRGSGETQY
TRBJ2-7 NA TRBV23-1 ASSPPRDRGTHEQY
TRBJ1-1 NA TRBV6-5 ASSYLNGGTEAF
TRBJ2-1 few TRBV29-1 SGAGTSGSSYNEQF
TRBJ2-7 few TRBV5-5 ASKVGDSYEQY
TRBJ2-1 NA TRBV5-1 ASSSGQGHYNEQF